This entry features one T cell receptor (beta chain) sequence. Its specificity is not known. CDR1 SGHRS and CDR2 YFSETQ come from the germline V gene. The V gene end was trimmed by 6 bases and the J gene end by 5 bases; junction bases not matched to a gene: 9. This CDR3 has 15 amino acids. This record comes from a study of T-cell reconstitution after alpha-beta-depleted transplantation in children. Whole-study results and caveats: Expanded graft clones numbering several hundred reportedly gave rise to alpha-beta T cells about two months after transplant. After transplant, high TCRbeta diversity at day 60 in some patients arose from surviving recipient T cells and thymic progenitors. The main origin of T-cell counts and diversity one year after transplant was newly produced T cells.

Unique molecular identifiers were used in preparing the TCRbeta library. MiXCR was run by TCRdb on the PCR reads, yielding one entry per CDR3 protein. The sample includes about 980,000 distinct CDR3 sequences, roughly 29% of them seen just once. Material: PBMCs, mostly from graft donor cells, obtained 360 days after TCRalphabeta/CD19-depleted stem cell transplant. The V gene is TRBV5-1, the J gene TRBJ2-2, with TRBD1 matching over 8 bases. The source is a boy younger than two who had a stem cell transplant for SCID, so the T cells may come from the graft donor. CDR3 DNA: TGCGCCAGCACGGGACAGGCCACTCTAACCGGGGAGCTGTTTTTT. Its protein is CASTGQATLTGELFF. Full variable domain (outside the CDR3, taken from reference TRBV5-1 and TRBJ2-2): KAGVTQTPRYLIKTRGQQVTLSCSPISGHRSVSWYQQTPGQGLQFLFEYFSETQRNKGNFPGRFSGRQFSNSRSEMNVSTLELGDSALYLCASTGQATLTGELFFGEGSRLTVL.